This TCR beta chain was observed in a study of T-cell reconstitution after alpha-beta-depleted transplantation in children. It was with unique molecular identifiers that the TCRbeta library was prepared. TCRdb reanalysed the PCR reads using MiXCR and keeps one entry per CDR3 protein. The sample lists about 440,000 distinct CDR3 sequences, roughly two fifths seen once, with 27% in the top ten. This CDR3 spans 14 amino acids. CDR1 and CDR2 from the germline V gene are LNHNV and YYDKDF (reference sequence). Between the trimmed V and J ends, which lost 0 bases and 7 bases, there was a span of 10 bases. The clonotype was recovered from a girl aged 2 to 10 with aplastic anemia, due to receive a stem cell transplant. This chain links TRBV15 with TRBJ2-1; D possibly matches TRBD1 or TRBD2 (5 bases each). The sample consisted of PBMCs, taken before TCRalphabeta/CD19-depleted stem cell transplant. CDR3 coding DNA: TGTGCCACCAGCAGAGACCGGGACGGGAATGAGCAGTTCTTC. Translation: CATSRDRDGNEQFF.